What follows are 26 T cell receptor beta chains derived from one specimen sequenced in a study of siplizumab effects on memory and regulatory T cells. The repertoire was sequenced with immunoSEQ multiplex PCR; TCRdb's copy has only in-frame clones and lacks some. The sample contains roughly 100,000 clones, about 94% of which appear only once. The source material was CD4+ T cells sorted from blood. These receptors were obtained from a human donor in good health.

The chain uses TRBV6-4 and TRBJ1-2; no firm D call. The CDR3 runs to 15 residues. From germline, CDR1 is MRHNA and CDR2 SNTAGT. V lost 0 bases, J lost 4 bases, and 12 bases lay in between. As DNA, the CDR3 is TGTGCCAGCAGTGACTCAGCTTTTCCGCTCTATGGCTACACCTTC. This translates into CASSDSAFPLYGYTF.

The chain recombines TRBV9 with TRBJ2-7; 7 positions match TRBD1. The CDR3 contains 14 residues. Per the germline V gene, CDR1 is SGDLS and CDR2 is YYNGEE. The ends lost 3 bases at V and 0 bases at J; junction bases unmatched: 3. The CDR3 nucleotides are TGTGCCAGCAGCGGGACAGGAGTCTCCTACGAGCAGTACTTC. It is translated as CASSGTGVSYEQYF.

This chain links TRBV11-3 with TRBJ2-7; no firm D call. V was trimmed by 3 bases and J by 9 bases, leaving 12 bases between them. This CDR3 comprises 12 residues. Germline V gene lookup returns CDR1 SGHNT and CDR2 YENEEA. CDR3 in DNA: TGTGCCAGCAGCTTCCACTCTGAGCGGCAGTACTTC. It is translated as CASSFHSERQYF.

J is TRBJ1-4 and V is TRBV7-2; D gene ambiguous. The V end lost 6 bases, the J end lost 6 bases, and 20 bases lay between the germline ends. This CDR3 spans 16 amino acids. CDR1 is SGHTA and CDR2 is FQGNSA in the germline V gene. This CDR3 is CASSTAGIGKYEKLFF. The CDR3 DNA follows: TGTGCCAGCAGTACGGCGGGGATCGGGAAGTATGAAAAACTGTTTTTT.

The V gene is TRBV18, the J gene TRBJ2-3; 7 nucleotides match TRBD1. The germline CDR1 and CDR2 sequences are KGHSH and LQKENI. There are 12 residues in the CDR3. The J segment lost 9 bases and the V segment lost 5 bases, leaving 5 bases of the junction unmatched. CDR3 residues: CASSIDRETQYF. The CDR3 nucleotides are TGTGCCAGCTCAATCGACAGGGAGACGCAGTATTTT. Full variable domain (rest looked up from reference TRBV18 and TRBJ2-3): NAGVMQNPRHLVRRRGQEARLRCSPMKGHSHVYWYRQLPEEGLKFMVYLQKENIIDESGMPKERFSAEFPKEGPSILRIQQVVRGDSAAYFCASSIDRETQYFGPGTRLTVL.

V gene TRBV6-5 combines with J gene TRBJ2-1; D is undetermined. The CDR3 runs 11 residues. The V gene's germline CDR1 is MNHEY and CDR2 SVGAGI. With 1 base removed from V and 10 bases from J, the gap between germline ends came to 5 bases. The CDR3 spells CASSYFGEQFF. CDR3 in DNA: TGTGCCAGCAGTTACTTCGGGGAGCAGTTCTTC.

J is TRBJ2-2 and V is TRBV28; D uncertain. CDR1 and CDR2 (germline): MDHEN, SYDVKM. V was clipped by 3 bases and J by 5 bases, with 4 bases between them. The CDR3 totals 12 residues. The CDR3: CASSLETGELFF. In DNA form, the CDR3 reads TGTGCCAGCAGTTTGGAGACCGGGGAGCTGTTTTTT. The entire variable domain, with the rest obtained from reference TRBV28 and TRBJ2-2, is as follows: DVKVTQSSRYLVKRTGEKVFLECVQDMDHENMFWYRQDPGLGLRLIYFSYDVKMKEKGDIPEGYSVSREKKERFSLILESASTNQTSMYLCASSLETGELFFGEGSRLTVL.

The chain joins TRBV5-1 to TRBJ2-3; maybe TRBD2 (6 bases). There are 16 residues in the CDR3. V lost 0 bases, J lost 5 bases, and 16 bases lay in between. Germline V gene lookup returns CDR1 SGHRS and CDR2 YFSETQ. This CDR3 reads CASSLASRREGDTQYF. CDR3 DNA sequence: TGCGCCAGCAGCTTGGCCTCTCGGCGGGAAGGAGATACGCAGTATTTT.

This chain uses TRBV6-5 with TRBJ2-5; D perhaps matches TRBD2 (5 bases). The CDR3 contains 14 residues. Deletions cut 0 bases from V and 5 bases from J, with 10 bases between. Germline V gene lookup returns CDR1 MNHEY and CDR2 SVGAGI. DNA of the CDR3: TGTGCCAGCAGTTACTCGAGGGCTGGGGAGACCCAGTACTTC. Its protein is CASSYSRAGETQYF.

J is TRBJ2-7 and V is TRBV9; TRBD1 matches 8 bases. Germline trimming cut 3 bases from V and 6 bases from J; bases unmatched to any gene: 11. There are 15 residues in the CDR3. Germline loops: CDR1 SGDLS, CDR2 YYNGEE. The CDR3 coding sequence is TGTGCCAGCAGCGAAAACCCGACAGGGGCAGGCGAGCAGTACTTC. The encoded protein is CASSENPTGAGEQYF.

The chain has TRBV30 and TRBJ2-3, with D perhaps matching TRBD1 or TRBD2 (5 bases each). Per germline, CDR1 GTSNPN and CDR2 SVGIG (reference sequence). This CDR3 has 18 amino acids. The V and J ends lost 0 bases and 5 bases respectively, with 24 bases between them. As DNA, the CDR3 is TGTGCCTGGAGTGTACATTATTTGGGGGTTACATGGCAAGATACGCAGTATTTT. Amino acids: CAWSVHYLGVTWQDTQYF.

This clone was recorded at least ten times. The chain is built from TRBV20-1 and TRBJ1-1; 7 bases fit TRBD1. Unmatched junction bases numbered 0, after V lost 7 bases and J lost 1 base. The CDR3 consists of 11 residues. Looked up from germline, CDR1 is DFQATT and CDR2 is SNEGSKA (reference sequence). CDR3 amino acids: CSGQGNTEAFF. CDR3 DNA sequence: TGCAGTGGACAGGGGAACACTGAAGCTTTCTTT.

This chain connects TRBV6-5 to TRBJ1-1; D is possibly TRBD1 (5 bases). The CDR3 runs to 15 residues. V lost 0 bases to trimming and J lost 4 bases, with 12 bases between them. Per the germline V gene, CDR1 is MNHEY and CDR2 is SVGAGI. In nucleotides, the CDR3 is TGTGCCAGCAGTTACTCGGCGGGGACGGGCACTGAAGCTTTCTTT. It is translated as CASSYSAGTGTEAFF.

The V gene is TRBV10-3, the J gene TRBJ2-7; D remains ambiguous. The CDR3 covers 12 residues. CDR1 is ENHRY and CDR2 is SYGVKD in the germline V gene. V gave up 0 bases and J gave up 7 bases, with 7 bases separating them. In DNA form, the CDR3 reads TGTGCCATCAGTGAGTCGGTGAGAGAGCAGTACTTC. Protein sequence: CAISESVREQYF.

CDR3 sequence reads: CASSPLPGQGNSETQYF. The CDR3 bases are TGCGCCAGCAGCCCGCTACCGGGACAGGGGAACTCGGAGACCCAGTACTTC. J is TRBJ2-5 and V is TRBV5-1; 10 bases map to TRBD1. V trimming: 4 bases; J trimming: 5 bases; junction bases outside the gene matches: 14. CDR1 is SGHRS and CDR2 is YFSETQ in the germline V gene. The CDR3 length is 17 residues.

This chain uses TRBV11-2 with TRBJ2-3; tentative D call: TRBD1 (5 bases). Between the trimmed V and J ends, which lost 1 base and 2 bases, there was a span of 10 bases. Germline V gene data show CDR1 as SGHAT and CDR2 as FQNNGV. The CDR3 has 15 residues. This CDR3 reads CASSLGQTDTDTQYF. CDR3 DNA sequence: TGTGCCAGCAGCTTAGGACAGACAGACACAGATACGCAGTATTTT.

Here the CDR3 reads CASSLGGNSNQPQHF. CDR3 DNA sequence: TGTGCCAGCTCACTCGGAGGGAATAGCAATCAGCCCCAGCATTTT. The chain carries TRBV18 and TRBJ1-5; the D is unclear. V lost 4 bases and J 0 bases, leaving 10 bases between the germline ends. Per germline, CDR1 KGHSH and CDR2 LQKENI. This CDR3 region has 15 residues.

The CDR3 DNA reads TGTGCCAGCAGTACCTCTAACTATGGCTACACCTTC. As protein: CASSTSNYGYTF. The V call is TRBV28, the J call TRBJ1-2, with D unresolved. This CDR3 has 12 amino acids. The V gene's germline CDR1 is MDHEN and CDR2 SYDVKM. The V gene lost 5 bases and the J gene lost 0 bases, with 4 bases spanning the gap.

In its sample, this clone was seen once. The chain recombines TRBV28 with TRBJ1-6, with a tentative D call TRBD1 (6 bases). The CDR3 contains 16 residues. V was trimmed by 5 bases and J by 7 bases, leaving 18 bases between them. The germline CDR1 and CDR2 sequences are MDHEN and SYDVKM. CDR3 protein: CASSLTHRALNSPLHF. The CDR3 nucleotides are TGTGCCAGCAGTCTTACTCACAGGGCCCTCAATTCACCCCTCCACTTT.

This chain joins TRBV10-2 and TRBJ2-5, with TRBD2 as a possible D gene (6 bases). The CDR3 extends over 12 amino acids. V was pared by 5 bases and J by 6 bases, with 10 bases between. Germline assignment: CDR1 WSHSY and CDR2 SAAADI. For the CDR3, the DNA is TGCGCCAGCAGTTCGGGAGTCCAGACCCAGTACTTC. Protein sequence: CASSSGVQTQYF.

This chain connects TRBV30 to TRBJ1-1; D is unresolved. The CDR3 is made up of 14 amino acids. With 0 bases removed from V and 3 bases from J, the gap between germline ends came to 11 bases. CDR1 GTSNPN and CDR2 SVGIG come from the germline V gene (reference sequence). The chain's CDR3 is CAWSVRARDTEAFF. The CDR3 DNA sequence: TGTGCCTGGAGTGTAAGAGCCCGGGACACTGAAGCTTTCTTT.

The rearrangement joins TRBV5-1 to TRBJ1-1, with D tentatively TRBD1 (5 bases). CDR3 length: 15 amino acids. CDR1 and CDR2 from the germline V gene are SGHRS and YFSETQ. Trimming left V 0 bases short and J 3 bases short, with 12 bases between. The CDR3 region is CASSLALGGHTEAFF. DNA for the CDR3: TGCGCCAGCAGCTTGGCCTTGGGGGGTCACACTGAAGCTTTCTTT.

The chain employs TRBV28 and TRBJ2-2, with D perhaps assigned TRBD1 or TRBD2 (5 bases each). The ends were cut back, 6 bases at V and 0 bases at J, with 14 bases in the middle. Germline CDR1 reads MDHEN; CDR2 reads SYDVKM. The CDR3 is 16 amino acids. As DNA, the CDR3 is TGTGCCAGCAGCTCTATGTGGGGACCGAACACCGGGGAGCTGTTTTTT. Translated, it gives CASSSMWGPNTGELFF.

J is TRBJ1-1 and V is TRBV7-9; D not certain. The ends were cut back, 3 bases at V and 1 base at J, with 9 bases in the middle. This CDR3 is 14 amino acids long. Germline-derived CDR1 and CDR2 are SEHNR and FQNEAQ (reference sequence). This CDR3 is CASSLQAANTEAFF. Written as DNA, the CDR3 is TGTGCCAGCAGCTTGCAGGCGGCGAACACTGAAGCTTTCTTT.

J is TRBJ1-1 and V is TRBV6-4, with 7 bases lining up with TRBD1. J lost 5 bases, V lost 5 bases, and 11 bases had no gene match. The CDR3 runs to 15 residues. The germline gives CDR1 MRHNA, CDR2 SNTAGT. Here the CDR3 DNA reads TGTGCCAGCAGTAAGACTCCGGGACAGAGTACTGAAGCTTTCTTT. Translation: CASSKTPGQSTEAFF.

The chain is built from TRBV10-1 and TRBJ2-1, with D possibly being TRBD1 or TRBD2 (5 bases each). CDR1 and CDR2 from the germline V gene are WNHNN and SYGVQD (reference sequence). The CDR3 has 15 residues. Trimming shortened V by 0 bases and J by 8 bases, and 14 bases separated the two germline ends. The CDR3 region is CASSESPGPVDEQFF. In nucleotides, the CDR3 is TGCGCCAGCAGTGAGTCACCGGGACCCGTCGATGAGCAGTTCTTC.